This T cell receptor beta chain came from a study of T cell repertoires in cytomegalovirus infection. Study details: Indications came from public TCR beta signatures; they pointed to CMV infection and to a matching HLA type.

Study findings and constraints: Across the ex vivo response, the dominant clonotypes were HLA-C-restricted CMV-specific TCR beta clonotypes. Summed frequency of public TCR beta families distinguished CMV carriers with the relevant HLA.

The germline V gene has CDR1 MNHEY and CDR2 SVGAGI. The CDR3 has 15 amino acids. As regards this clonotype: The antigen is undetermined. The germline gene is not matched at one end of the junction; a read error may be the cause.

TCRdb used MiXCR to reprocess the reads, holding one entry per CDR3 protein. Here the sample spans 650,000 to 900,000 distinct CDR3 sequences, 32% being singletons. The chain carries TRBV6-5 and TRBJ2-1, with 8 bases matching TRBD1. The sample consisted of cultured CD8+ T cells from PBMCs, taken from culture after CMV antigen stimulation. The sequence was obtained from a human donor in good health (CMV status not recorded). Some clones in this sample may be carry-over from other donors' samples. This CDR3 is CACSPGTGPWNEQFF. CDR3 nucleotides: TGTGCCTGCAGTCCCGGGACAGGACCTTGGAATGAGCAGTTCTTC.